This TCR beta chain originates from a study of CD8+CD57+ T cells in acquired aplastic anemia. Study summary: Sorted CD4+ plus CD8+ cells gave DNA averaging about 3.2 ug.

Genomic DNA acted as the template from which TCR beta VDJ combination and CDR3 sequence profiling were carried out. TCRdb re-derived calls from the reads in MiXCR, one entry per CDR3 protein. The table lists 450,000 to 600,000 distinct CDR3 sequences, under 40% of them singletons. CD8+CD57+ cell expansion, shown by flow cytometry, had occurred in the patients selected for sequencing. This clonotype was counted ten times or more. The TCR sequence derives from a human donor with aplastic anemia. Material: sorted CD4+, CD8+, or CD8+CD57+ T cells (not recorded which) from PBMCs.

The CDR3 sequence: CASSRNRGANSPLHF. The CDR3 DNA follows: TGTGCCAGCAGCCGAAACAGGGGCGCGAATTCACCCCTCCACTTT. This chain joins TRBV12-3 or TRBV12-4 and TRBJ1-6; 7 nucleotides agree with TRBD1. This CDR3 has 15 residues. Trimming cost V 6 bases and J 7 bases; bases outside gene matches: 9.